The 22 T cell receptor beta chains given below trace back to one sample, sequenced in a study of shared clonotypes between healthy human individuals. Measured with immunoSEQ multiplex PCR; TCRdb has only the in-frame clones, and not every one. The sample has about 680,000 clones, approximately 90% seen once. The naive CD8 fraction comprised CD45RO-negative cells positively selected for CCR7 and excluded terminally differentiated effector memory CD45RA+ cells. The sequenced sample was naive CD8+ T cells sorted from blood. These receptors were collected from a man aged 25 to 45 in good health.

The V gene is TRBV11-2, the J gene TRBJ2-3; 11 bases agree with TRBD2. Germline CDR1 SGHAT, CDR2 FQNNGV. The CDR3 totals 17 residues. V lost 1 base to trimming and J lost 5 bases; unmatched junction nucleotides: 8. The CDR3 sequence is CASSLGLAGGWGDTQYF. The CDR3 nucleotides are TGTGCCAGCAGCTTAGGGCTAGCGGGAGGTTGGGGAGATACGCAGTATTTT.

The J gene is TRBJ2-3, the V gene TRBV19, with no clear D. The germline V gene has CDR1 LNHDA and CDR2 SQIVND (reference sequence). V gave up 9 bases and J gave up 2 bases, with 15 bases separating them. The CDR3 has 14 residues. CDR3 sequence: CASSQTLDTDTQYF. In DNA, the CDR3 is TGTGCCAGCTCGCAGACTCTCGACACAGATACGCAGTATTTT.

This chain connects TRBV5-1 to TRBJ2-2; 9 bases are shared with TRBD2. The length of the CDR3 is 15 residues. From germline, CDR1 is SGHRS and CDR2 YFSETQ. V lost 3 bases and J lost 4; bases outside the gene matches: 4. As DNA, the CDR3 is TGCGCCAGCAGCTGGGCTAGCGGGATCACCGGGGAGCTGTTTTTT. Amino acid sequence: CASSWASGITGELFF. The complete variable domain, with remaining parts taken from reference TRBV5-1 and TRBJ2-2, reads KAGVTQTPRYLIKTRGQQVTLSCSPISGHRSVSWYQQTPGQGLQFLFEYFSETQRNKGNFPGRFSGRQFSNSRSEMNVSTLELGDSALYLCASSWASGITGELFFGEGSRLTVL.

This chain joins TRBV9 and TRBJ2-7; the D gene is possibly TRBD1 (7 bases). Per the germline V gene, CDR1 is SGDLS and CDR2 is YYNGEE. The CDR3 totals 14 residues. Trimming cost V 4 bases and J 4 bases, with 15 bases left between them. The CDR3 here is CASSPGGRKYEQYF. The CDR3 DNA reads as TGTGCCAGCAGCCCAGGGGGGCGGAAATACGAGCAGTACTTC.

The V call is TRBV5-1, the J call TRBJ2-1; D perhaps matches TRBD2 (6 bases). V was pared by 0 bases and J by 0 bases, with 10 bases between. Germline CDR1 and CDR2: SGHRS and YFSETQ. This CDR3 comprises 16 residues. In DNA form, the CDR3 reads TGCGCCAGCAGCTTGGGGCTAGCGAGCTCCTACAATGAGCAGTTCTTC. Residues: CASSLGLASSYNEQFF.

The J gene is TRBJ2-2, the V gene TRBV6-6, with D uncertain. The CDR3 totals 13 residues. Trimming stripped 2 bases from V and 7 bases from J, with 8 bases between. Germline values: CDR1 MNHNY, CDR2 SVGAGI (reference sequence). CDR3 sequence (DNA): TGTGCCAGCAGTTACGGCCTTAGCGGGGAGCTGTTTTTT. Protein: CASSYGLSGELFF.

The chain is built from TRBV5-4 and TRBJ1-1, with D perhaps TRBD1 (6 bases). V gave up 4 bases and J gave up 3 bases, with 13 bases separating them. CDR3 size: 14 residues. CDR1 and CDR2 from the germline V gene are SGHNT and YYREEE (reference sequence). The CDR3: CASSPGGGDTEAFF. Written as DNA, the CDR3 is TGTGCCAGCAGCCCGGGGGGGGGCGACACTGAAGCTTTCTTT.

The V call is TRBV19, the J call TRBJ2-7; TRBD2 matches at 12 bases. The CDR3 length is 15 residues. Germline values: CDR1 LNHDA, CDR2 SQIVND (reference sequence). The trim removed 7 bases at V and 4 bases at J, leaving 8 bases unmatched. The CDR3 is CASKPASGGDYEQYF. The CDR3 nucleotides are TGTGCCAGTAAACCCGCTAGCGGGGGGGATTACGAGCAGTACTTC.

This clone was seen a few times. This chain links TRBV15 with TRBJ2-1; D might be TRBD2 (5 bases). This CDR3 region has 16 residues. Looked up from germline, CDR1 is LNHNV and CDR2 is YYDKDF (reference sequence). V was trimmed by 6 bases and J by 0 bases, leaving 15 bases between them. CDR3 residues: CATRELDSSSYNEQFF. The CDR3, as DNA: TGTGCCACCAGGGAACTAGATAGCAGCTCCTACAATGAGCAGTTCTTC.

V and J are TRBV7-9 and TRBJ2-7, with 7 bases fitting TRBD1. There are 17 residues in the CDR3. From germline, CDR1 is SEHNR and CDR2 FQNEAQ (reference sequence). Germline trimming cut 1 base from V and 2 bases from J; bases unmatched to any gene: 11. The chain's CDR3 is CASSLDSTGWRTYEQYF. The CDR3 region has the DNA TGTGCCAGCAGCTTAGATTCGACAGGGTGGAGAACCTACGAGCAGTACTTC.

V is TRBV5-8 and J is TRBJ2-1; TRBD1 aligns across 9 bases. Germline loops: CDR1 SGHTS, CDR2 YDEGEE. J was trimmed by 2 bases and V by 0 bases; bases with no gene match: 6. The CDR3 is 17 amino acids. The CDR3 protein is CASSLESGDRAYNEQFF. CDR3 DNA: TGTGCCAGCAGCTTGGAATCTGGGGACAGGGCCTACAATGAGCAGTTCTTC.

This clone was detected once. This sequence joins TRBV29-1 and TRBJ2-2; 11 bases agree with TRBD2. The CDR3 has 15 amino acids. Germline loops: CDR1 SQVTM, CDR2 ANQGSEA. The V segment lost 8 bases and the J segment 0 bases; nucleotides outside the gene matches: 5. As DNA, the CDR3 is TGCAGCTTCGGGACTAGCGGAACGAACACCGGGGAGCTGTTTTTT. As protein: CSFGTSGTNTGELFF.

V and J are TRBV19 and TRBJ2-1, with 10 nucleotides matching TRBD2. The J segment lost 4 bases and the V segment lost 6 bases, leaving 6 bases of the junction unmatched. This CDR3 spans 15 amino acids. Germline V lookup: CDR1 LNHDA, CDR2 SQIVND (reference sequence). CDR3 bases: TGTGCCAGTAGAGAAACTAGCGGGGAGTACAATGAGCAGTTCTTC. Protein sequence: CASRETSGEYNEQFF. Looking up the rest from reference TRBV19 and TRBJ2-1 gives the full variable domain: DGGITQSPKYLFRKEGQNVTLSCEQNLNHDAMYWYRQDPGQGLRLIYYSQIVNDFQKGDIAEGYSVSREKKESFPLTVTSAQKNPTAFYLCASRETSGEYNEQFFGPGTRLTVL.

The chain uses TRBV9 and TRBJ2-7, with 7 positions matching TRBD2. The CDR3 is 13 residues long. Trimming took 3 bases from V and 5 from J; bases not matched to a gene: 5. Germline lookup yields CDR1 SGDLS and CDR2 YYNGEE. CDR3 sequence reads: CASSDTSAHEQYF. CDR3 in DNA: TGTGCCAGCAGCGACACTAGCGCCCACGAGCAGTACTTC.

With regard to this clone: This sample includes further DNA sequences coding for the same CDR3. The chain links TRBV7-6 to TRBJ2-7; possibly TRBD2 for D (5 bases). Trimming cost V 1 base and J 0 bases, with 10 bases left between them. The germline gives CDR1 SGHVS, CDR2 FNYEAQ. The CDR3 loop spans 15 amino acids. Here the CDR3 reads CASSLGSGSSYEQYF. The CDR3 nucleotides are TGTGCCAGCAGCTTAGGGAGCGGTAGCTCCTACGAGCAGTACTTC.

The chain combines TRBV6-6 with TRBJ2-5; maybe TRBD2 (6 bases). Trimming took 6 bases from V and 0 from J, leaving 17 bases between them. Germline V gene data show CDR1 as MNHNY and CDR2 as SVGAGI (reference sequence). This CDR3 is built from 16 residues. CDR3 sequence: CASSYPTRDYQETQYF. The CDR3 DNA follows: TGTGCCAGCAGCTACCCCACCCGGGACTACCAAGAGACCCAGTACTTC.

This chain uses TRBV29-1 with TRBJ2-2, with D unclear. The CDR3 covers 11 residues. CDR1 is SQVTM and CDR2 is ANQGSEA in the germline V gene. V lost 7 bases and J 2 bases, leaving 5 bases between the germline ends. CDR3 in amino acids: CSAINTGELFF. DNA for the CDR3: TGCAGCGCCATAAACACCGGGGAGCTGTTTTTT.

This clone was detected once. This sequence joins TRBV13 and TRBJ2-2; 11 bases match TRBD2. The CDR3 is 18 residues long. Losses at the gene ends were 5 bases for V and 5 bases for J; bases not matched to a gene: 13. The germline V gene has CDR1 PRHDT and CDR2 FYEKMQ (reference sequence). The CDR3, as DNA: TGTGCCAGCAGCCCGAGGAGTAGCGGGAGGGGCCAAACCGGGGAGCTGTTTTTT. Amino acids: CASSPRSSGRGQTGELFF.

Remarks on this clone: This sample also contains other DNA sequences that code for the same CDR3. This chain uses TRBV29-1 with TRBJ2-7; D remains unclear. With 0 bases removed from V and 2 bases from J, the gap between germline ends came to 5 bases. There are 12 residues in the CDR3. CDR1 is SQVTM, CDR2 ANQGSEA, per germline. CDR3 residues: CSVEDRAYEQYF. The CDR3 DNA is TGCAGCGTTGAAGACCGCGCCTACGAGCAGTACTTC.

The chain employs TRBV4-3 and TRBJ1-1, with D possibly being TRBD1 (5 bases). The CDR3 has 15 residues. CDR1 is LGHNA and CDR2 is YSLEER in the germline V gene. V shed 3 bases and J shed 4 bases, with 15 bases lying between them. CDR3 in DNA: TGCGCCAGCAGCCATTCTAGTACAGGAGCCACTGAAGCTTTCTTT. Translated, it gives CASSHSSTGATEAFF.

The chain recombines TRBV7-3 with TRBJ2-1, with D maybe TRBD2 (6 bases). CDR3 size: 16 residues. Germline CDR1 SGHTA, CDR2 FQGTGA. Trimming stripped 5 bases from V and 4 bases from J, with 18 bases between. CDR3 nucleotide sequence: TGTGCCAGCAGCCACGCGCTAGCGAGCCGATACAATGAGCAGTTCTTC. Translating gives CASSHALASRYNEQFF.

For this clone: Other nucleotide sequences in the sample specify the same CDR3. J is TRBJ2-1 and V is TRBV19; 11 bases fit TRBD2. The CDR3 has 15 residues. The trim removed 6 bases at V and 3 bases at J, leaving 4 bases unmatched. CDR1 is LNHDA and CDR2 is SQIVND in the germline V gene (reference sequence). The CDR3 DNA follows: TGTGCCAGTAGCCCCGGGACTAGCGGCTACAATGAGCAGTTCTTC. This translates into CASSPGTSGYNEQFF.